Below, 29 T cell receptor beta chains from the same sample are listed, as sequenced in a study of long-term antiretroviral therapy in people with HIV. Running of the v3.0 immunoSEQ assay took place at survey level. Method: immunoSEQ multiplex PCR; TCRdb's copy keeps in-frame clones and lacks some. The sample lists some 21,000 clones, roughly 76% seen once, with 12% in the top ten. This specimen was unsorted PBMCs, taken roughly 21 months before starting antiretroviral therapy. Source of these receptors: a woman aged 40 to 50 with HIV.

J is TRBJ2-2 and V is TRBV10-1, with 15 bases lining up with TRBD2. After removal of 5 bases from V and 3 bases from J, the junction contained 7 bases not matched to a gene. The germline CDR1 and CDR2 sequences are WNHNN and SYGVQD (reference sequence). The CDR3 is 18 amino acids. The CDR3 DNA reads as TGCGCCAGCAGTCCGGGACTAGCGGGAGGATGGGACACCGGGGAGCTGTTTTTT. Its translation is CASSPGLAGGWDTGELFF.

The J gene is TRBJ2-2, the V gene TRBV7-2; the D gene is possibly TRBD1 (6 bases). Germline V lookup: CDR1 SGHTA, CDR2 FQGNSA. The ends were cut back, 6 bases at V and 7 bases at J, with 12 bases in the middle. The CDR3 totals 13 residues. The CDR3 DNA follows: TGTGCCAGCAGTTATGGACAGAACGGGGAGCTGTTTTTT. This sequence encodes CASSYGQNGELFF.

V usage is TRBV11-2 and J usage is TRBJ2-1; TRBD1 matches at 7 bases. The CDR3 runs 15 residues. The germline CDR1 and CDR2 sequences are SGHAT and FQNNGV. J was trimmed by 0 bases and V by 3 bases; bases with no gene match: 2. CDR3 sequence (DNA): TGTGCCAGCAGCTTCTCAGGGGGCTCCTACAATGAGCAGTTCTTC. Protein product: CASSFSGGSYNEQFF. Together with reference TRBV11-2 and TRBJ2-1, the CDR3 gives the full variable domain: EAGVAQSPRYKIIEKRQSVAFWCNPISGHATLYWYQQILGQGPKLLIQFQNNGVVDDSQLPKDRFSAERLKGVDSTLKIQPAKLEDSAVYLCASSFSGGSYNEQFFGPGTRLTVL.

DNA of the CDR3: TGTGCCAGCAGTTACCGCCCCCATGGCGACCCTGAAAAACTGTTTTTT. Translated: CASSYRPHGDPEKLFF. The chain links TRBV6-5 to TRBJ1-4; no clear D. CDR1 is MNHEY, CDR2 SVGAGI, per germline. The CDR3 sequence is 16 residues long. V lost 2 bases to trimming and J lost 7 bases, with 17 bases between them.

V and J are TRBV6-6 and TRBJ1-4; a weak D match, TRBD1 (5 bases). This CDR3 has 15 residues. Germline-derived CDR1 and CDR2 are MNHNY and SVGAGI (reference sequence). The ends were cut back, 2 bases at V and 8 bases at J, with 15 bases in the middle. The chain's CDR3 is CASSYLGFGGEKLFF. CDR3 bases: TGTGCCAGCAGTTACCTCGGATTCGGGGGGGAAAAACTGTTTTTT.

The CDR3 spells CATTGQYNSPLHF. As DNA, the CDR3 is TGTGCCACGACGGGACAGTATAATTCACCCCTCCACTTT. The chain joins TRBV10-3 to TRBJ1-6; 7 nucleotides match TRBD1. This CDR3 spans 13 amino acids. Trimming removed 10 bases from V and 4 bases from J; junction bases left unmatched: 4. CDR1 is ENHRY, CDR2 SYGVKD, per germline.

The gene calls are TRBV4-1 and TRBJ1-2; a weak D match, TRBD1 (6 bases). CDR3 size: 16 residues. The V end was cut by 0 bases, the J end by 3 bases, with 14 bases between. Germline lookup yields CDR1 MGHRA and CDR2 YSYEKL. The CDR3, as DNA: TGCGCCAGCAGCCAAGATCGGACATGGACAGACTATGGCTACACCTTC. It yields the protein CASSQDRTWTDYGYTF.

Only a few counts were recorded for this clone. This rearrangement joins TRBV10-1 to TRBJ1-5; D possibly corresponds to TRBD1 (5 bases). Germline assignment: CDR1 WNHNN and CDR2 SYGVQD (reference sequence). Trimming pared 7 bases from V and 4 bases from J, leaving 14 bases between. The CDR3 consists of 14 residues. CDR3 DNA sequence: TGCGCCAGCAATACCGGACAACGAAATCAGCCCCAGCATTTT. Residues: CASNTGQRNQPQHF.

This clone was detected once. V gene TRBV5-4 combines with J gene TRBJ1-1; D call uncertain. Trimming removed 0 bases at V and 5 bases at J, with 5 bases between. Per germline, CDR1 SGHNT and CDR2 YYREEE (reference sequence). This CDR3 region has 12 residues. The CDR3 is CASSLGRTEAFF. The CDR3 nucleotides read TGTGCCAGCAGCTTGGGCCGGACTGAAGCTTTCTTT.

By share, this clone ranks as medium-sized (0.01 to 0.1%). The chain has TRBV7-6 and TRBJ1-2; the D is unclear. V shed 5 bases and J shed 6 bases, with 19 bases lying between them. The CDR3 runs to 15 residues. CDR1 is SGHVS and CDR2 is FNYEAQ in the germline V gene. The CDR3: CASSPGRVYLDGYTF. Here the CDR3 DNA reads TGTGCCAGCAGCCCTGGGAGGGTTTATCTCGATGGCTACACCTTC.

This rearrangement joins TRBV11-3 to TRBJ2-5, with D uncertain. The germline V gene has CDR1 SGHNT and CDR2 YENEEA. With 5 bases removed from V and 1 base from J, the gap between germline ends came to 11 bases. This CDR3 is built from 14 residues. CDR3 coding DNA: TGTGCCAGCAGCCCTCGAGGCAGCCAAGAGACCCAGTACTTC. It codes for CASSPRGSQETQYF. Full variable domain (rest looked up from reference TRBV11-3 and TRBJ2-5): EAGVVQSPRYKIIEKKQPVAFWCNPISGHNTLYWYLQNLGQGPELLIRYENEEAVDDSQLPKDRFSAERLKGVDSTLKIQPAELGDSAVYLCASSPRGSQETQYFGPGTRLLVL.

V usage is TRBV30 and J usage is TRBJ1-2; the match to TRBD1 covers 9 bases. In germline, CDR1 is GTSNPN, CDR2 SVGIG (reference sequence). This CDR3 comprises 14 residues. Trimming cost V 5 bases and J 7 bases; bases outside gene matches: 11. This chain's CDR3 is CAWGRDRAFGGYTF. CDR3 DNA: TGTGCCTGGGGCCGGGACAGGGCATTTGGTGGCTACACCTTC.

This clone turned up a few times. V and J are TRBV5-5 and TRBJ1-3; no reliable D call. Trimming removed 0 bases at V and 9 bases at J, with 16 bases between. Germline V gives CDR1 SGHKS, CDR2 YYEKEE (reference sequence). The CDR3 has 15 amino acids. CDR3 sequence reads: CASSLGAAARSTIYF. CDR3 bases: TGTGCCAGCAGCTTGGGTGCGGCCGCTCGTAGCACCATATATTTT.

The chain joins TRBV18 to TRBJ1-2, with 7 bases aligning to TRBD1. The V and J ends lost 6 bases and 7 bases, in that order; junction bases with no gene match: 11. The germline gives CDR1 KGHSH, CDR2 LQKENI. CDR3 length equals 14 residues. CDR3 sequence reads: CASSPIDRAGGYTF. The DNA of the CDR3 is TGTGCCAGCTCGCCCATAGACAGGGCTGGTGGCTACACCTTC.

This clone was counted a single time. The chain joins TRBV4-1 to TRBJ2-7; D remains unclear. V lost 8 bases and J lost 5, with 16 bases in between. CDR1 is MGHRA, CDR2 YSYEKL, per germline. The CDR3 covers 13 residues. In DNA, the CDR3 is TGCGCCAGCGGGCGAGGTCCCGGGCACGAGCAGTACTTC. Translation gives CASGRGPGHEQYF.

The rearrangement links TRBV13 to TRBJ2-1; TRBD1 or TRBD2 may be the D gene (5 bases each). The V gene's germline CDR1 is PRHDT and CDR2 FYEKMQ (reference sequence). V was pared by 2 bases and J by 6 bases, with 8 bases between. The CDR3 spans 13 residues. This CDR3 reads CASSLPGANEQFF. CDR3 coding DNA: TGTGCCAGCAGCTTACCCGGGGCCAATGAGCAGTTCTTC.

The chain uses TRBV7-8 and TRBJ2-1; no reliable D call. Germline V gene lookup returns CDR1 SGHVS and CDR2 FQNEAQ. CDR3 length: 14 amino acids. V lost 7 bases and J lost 7, with 17 bases in between. As DNA, the CDR3 is TGTGCCAGCATCCCGAGACCCAGCCGGAATGAGCAGTTCTTC. Protein: CASIPRPSRNEQFF.

The J gene is TRBJ2-7, the V gene TRBV29-1, with D possibly matching TRBD1 (5 bases). Germline CDR1 reads SQVTM; CDR2 reads ANQGSEA. This CDR3 is 13 amino acids long. V was cut by 3 bases and J by 1 base, with 10 bases left in between. The CDR3, as DNA: TGCAGCGTTGACCAGGGTCGATCCTACGAGCAGTACTTC. Protein: CSVDQGRSYEQYF.

V gene TRBV15 combines with J gene TRBJ2-2, with 13 bases matching TRBD2. There are 16 residues in the CDR3. V lost 4 bases, J lost 6 bases, and 5 bases stayed unmatched. Germline values: CDR1 LNHNV, CDR2 YYDKDF (reference sequence). CDR3 nucleotides: TGTGCCACCAGCAAGGGACTAGCGGGATTCGCCGGGGAGCTGTTTTTT. Its protein is CATSKGLAGFAGELFF.

The chain employs TRBV6-5 and TRBJ2-1; D possibly uses TRBD1 or TRBD2 (5 bases each). The germline V gene encodes CDR1 MNHEY and CDR2 SVGAGI. The CDR3 runs to 14 residues. V gave up 5 bases and J gave up 6 bases, with 14 bases separating them. In DNA, the CDR3 is TGTGCCAGCAGTCGAGGGGAGACTATCAATGAGCAGTTCTTC. It codes for CASSRGETINEQFF.

The chain has TRBV5-1 and TRBJ1-1; D is unclear. The CDR3 is 14 amino acids. Germline CDR1 SGHRS, CDR2 YFSETQ. Trimming left V 1 base short and J 6 bases short, with 13 bases between. CDR3 amino acids: CASSLFSANAEAFF. The CDR3 DNA reads TGCGCCAGCAGCTTGTTTTCAGCTAACGCTGAAGCTTTCTTT.

This clone was counted between two and nine times. V is TRBV13 and J is TRBJ1-1; D not resolved. V dropped 5 bases and J dropped 2 bases, with 15 bases sitting between them. The germline CDR1 and CDR2 sequences are PRHDT and FYEKMQ (reference sequence). The CDR3 contains 15 residues. CDR3 residues: CASSPRVQPNTEAFF. CDR3 sequence (DNA): TGTGCCAGCAGCCCTCGCGTTCAACCTAACACTGAAGCTTTCTTT.

Only a few counts were recorded for this clone. The rearrangement joins TRBV2 to TRBJ1-3; D gene uncertain. Germline V gene sequence: CDR1 SNHLY, CDR2 FYNNEI. Between the trimmed V and J ends, which lost 4 bases and 0 bases, there was a span of 4 bases. The CDR3 has 13 amino acids. The CDR3 is CASSVSSGNTIYF. CDR3 nucleotides: TGTGCCAGCAGTGTAAGCTCTGGAAACACCATATATTTT.

CDR3 nucleotide sequence: TGTGCCAGCAGCCAACGCAGCACAGATACGCAGTATTTT. This gives the protein CASSQRSTDTQYF. This chain connects TRBV14 to TRBJ2-3; D remains ambiguous. The germline V gene encodes CDR1 SGHDN and CDR2 FVKESK. The CDR3 covers 13 residues. Trimming removed 2 bases at V and 0 bases at J, with 3 bases between.

This chain uses TRBV10-3 with TRBJ1-2; D call uncertain. CDR3 size: 12 residues. Germline V gene lookup returns CDR1 ENHRY and CDR2 SYGVKD. V was trimmed by 0 bases and J by 8 bases, leaving 7 bases between them. CDR3 loop: CAISESTAGYTF. CDR3 in DNA: TGTGCCATCAGTGAGTCGACGGCCGGCTACACCTTC.

This clone appeared once. The rearrangement uses TRBV30 and TRBJ1-3; D might be TRBD1 (5 bases). V lost 1 base and J lost 5, with 12 bases in between. The germline V gene encodes CDR1 GTSNPN and CDR2 SVGIG (reference sequence). The CDR3 has 14 residues. In DNA, the CDR3 is TGTGCCTGGAGTGAGGACACCCTCCGAAACACCATATATTTT. This translates into CAWSEDTLRNTIYF.

This clone was detected only a few times. The rearrangement joins TRBV5-6 to TRBJ2-7; TRBD1 agrees at 7 bases. Germline V gene data show CDR1 as SGHDT and CDR2 as YYEEEE. CDR3 length: 14 amino acids. The V gene end was trimmed by 3 bases and the J gene end by 3 bases; junction bases not matched to a gene: 6. The CDR3 coding sequence is TGTGCCAGCAGCTCTCCGGGACAGAGCTACGAGCAGTACTTC. Its translation is CASSSPGQSYEQYF.

The genes are TRBV19 and TRBJ1-2, with TRBD1 matching 7 bases. Looked up from germline, CDR1 is LNHDA and CDR2 is SQIVND (reference sequence). The CDR3 consists of 13 residues. Trimming removed 7 bases from V and 3 bases from J; junction bases left unmatched: 5. This chain's CDR3 is CASKGGTDYGYTF. The CDR3 DNA sequence: TGTGCCAGTAAGGGTGGGACAGACTATGGCTACACCTTC.

V usage is TRBV7-6 and J usage is TRBJ2-5; D uncertain. V dropped 4 bases and J dropped 4 bases, with 4 bases sitting between them. From germline, CDR1 is SGHVS and CDR2 FNYEAQ. CDR3 size: 11 residues. The chain's CDR3 is CASSSRETQYF. The CDR3 coding sequence is TGTGCCAGCAGCTCCCGAGAGACCCAGTACTTC.